This T cell receptor (beta chain) was profiled in a study of blood T cell repertoires in COVID-19. About the research overall: Acute and convalescent COVID-19 samples came from the United States, Italy and Spain. From T cells, B-cell-depleted T cells, or PBMCs came the material, which was cDNA or gDNA.

Methods used by the authors: Researchers report that nucleated cell counts were estimated from reference gene primer amplification. Only in-frame clones appear in the TCRdb table, and some are missing; sequencing was by immunoSEQ multiplex PCR. Clone size and V and J calls were adopted from that table, with D and trimming inferred from the DNA. The sample carries roughly 24,000 clones, 75% to 85% recorded once. Source material: peripheral blood. The sequence derives from a man between 65 and 85 years old with acute or convalescent COVID-19.

The CDR3 DNA is TGTGCCTGGAGTCCCGTACTACCCGGGGAGCTGTTTTTT. Translation: CAWSPVLPGELFF. The V gene is TRBV30, the J gene TRBJ2-2; no definite D call. The length of the CDR3 is 13 residues. CDR1 GTSNPN and CDR2 SVGIG come from the germline V gene (reference sequence). The germline V and J ends were trimmed by 2 bases and 6 bases, with 10 bases remaining between them.